A single TCR beta chain is shown here with its context. V lost 1 base, J lost 6 bases, and 10 bases lay in between. CDR1 and CDR2 from the germline V gene are SNHLY and FYNNEI. CDR3 length equals 13 residues. The data were taken from a study of Graves' ophthalmopathy and Graves' hyperthyroidism. RNA transcripts yielded amplified TCR beta CDR3 regions. In the first round, RT-PCR was carried out with HTBI primers, and a multiplex PCR formed the second round. TCRdb passed the multiplex PCR reads through MiXCR, listing each CDR3 protein once. The sample consists of some 160,000 distinct CDR3 sequences, about two fifths of them appearing once.

V is TRBV2 and J is TRBJ2-7; D might be TRBD1 (5 bases). The origin of this receptor is a man aged 25 to 40 with Graves' ophthalmopathy. The sample consisted of peripheral blood. The CDR3 loop is CASSEEGWSEQYF. In DNA form, the CDR3 reads TGTGCCAGCAGTGAAGAGGGGTGGAGCGAGCAGTACTTC.